A selection of T cell receptor beta chains follows, all from one sample in a study of shared clonotypes between healthy human individuals. Clones were sequenced by immunoSEQ multiplex PCR, and TCRdb holds only the in-frame ones, with some missing. The data show just over 2,000,000 clones, with 95% seen just once and 0.1% to 0.15% held by the top ten. Sequencing used naive CD4+ T cells sorted from blood. These receptors came from a man younger than 30 in good health. The CDR3 runs from the conserved cysteine through the conserved F or W.

CDR3aa: CASSLGRESYEQYF
v_gene: TRBV5-6
j_gene: TRBJ2-7

CDR3aa: CASSTTAHGNTEAFF
v_gene: TRBV19
j_gene: TRBJ1-1

CDR3aa: CASSRGDTGLPYF
v_gene: TRBV28
j_gene: TRBJ2-4

CDR3aa: CAIKTSGNTGELFF
v_gene: TRBV27
j_gene: TRBJ2-2

CDR3aa: CASSFWDRRNQPQHF
v_gene: TRBV5-6
j_gene: TRBJ1-5

CDR3aa: CASEGRVQETQYF
v_gene: TRBV2
j_gene: TRBJ2-5

CDR3aa: CASSPGGYEQYF
v_gene: TRBV6-5
j_gene: TRBJ2-7

CDR3aa: CASSPGLAGGGTGELFF
v_gene: TRBV18
j_gene: TRBJ2-2

CDR3aa: CASSTWGLNQPQHF
v_gene: TRBV6-5
j_gene: TRBJ1-5

CDR3aa: CASSPLGGGQQYF
v_gene: TRBV4-1
j_gene: TRBJ2-7

CDR3aa: CASSTDTQYF
v_gene: TRBV6-6
j_gene: TRBJ2-3

CDR3aa: CASSADGGYGYTF
v_gene: TRBV2
j_gene: TRBJ1-2

CDR3aa: CASSSTDRTSKNSPLHF
v_gene: TRBV9
j_gene: TRBJ1-6

CDR3aa: CASSAETGLANEKLFF
v_gene: TRBV2
j_gene: TRBJ1-4

CDR3aa: CASSSRGGPYEQYF
v_gene: TRBV21-1
j_gene: TRBJ2-7

CDR3aa: CASSRTGIDTEAFF
v_gene: TRBV11-2
j_gene: TRBJ1-1

CDR3aa: CASSLESLGETQYF
v_gene: TRBV5-1
j_gene: TRBJ2-5

CDR3aa: CASSPDPSGPYEQYF
v_gene: TRBV5-1
j_gene: TRBJ2-7

CDR3aa: CASRQGWPYNSPLHF
v_gene: TRBV2
j_gene: TRBJ1-6

CDR3aa: CASSPGGAVGAYEQYF
v_gene: TRBV9
j_gene: TRBJ2-7

CDR3aa: CASSKGLLTGELFF
v_gene: TRBV5-1
j_gene: TRBJ2-2

CDR3aa: CASSSGLAGGNEQYF
v_gene: TRBV5-1
j_gene: TRBJ2-7

CDR3aa: CASSFQGILEVTQYF
v_gene: TRBV28
j_gene: TRBJ2-5

CDR3aa: CASSPSDRGLEKLFF
v_gene: TRBV13
j_gene: TRBJ1-4

CDR3aa: CASSQEQGRGGYTF
v_gene: TRBV4-3
j_gene: TRBJ1-2

CDR3aa: CASSETGVANYGYTF
v_gene: TRBV18
j_gene: TRBJ1-2

CDR3aa: CASSLGVRLAGLYEQYF
v_gene: TRBV7-2
j_gene: TRBJ2-7

CDR3aa: CASRTTGPTQGDYEQYF
v_gene: TRBV28
j_gene: TRBJ2-7

CDR3aa: CASSLLADTQYF
v_gene: TRBV7-9
j_gene: TRBJ2-3

CDR3aa: CASSLSGNTGELFF
v_gene: TRBV5-1
j_gene: TRBJ2-2

CDR3aa: CASSPMEGLGQPQHF
v_gene: TRBV18
j_gene: TRBJ1-5

CDR3aa: CASGPAVGQGYTGELFF
v_gene: TRBV12-5
j_gene: TRBJ2-2

CDR3aa: CASSRQGEKLFF
v_gene: TRBV6-5
j_gene: TRBJ1-4

CDR3aa: CASSQEVAVQETQYF
v_gene: TRBV4-1
j_gene: TRBJ2-5

CDR3aa: CASREWAGENQPQHF
v_gene: TRBV6-5
j_gene: TRBJ1-5

CDR3aa: CASSPTGTRYEQYF
v_gene: TRBV7-2
j_gene: -

CDR3aa: CASERYRGVYEQYF
v_gene: TRBV6-1
j_gene: TRBJ2-7

CDR3aa: CASRQWQGNTEAFF
v_gene: TRBV6-5
j_gene: TRBJ1-1

CDR3aa: CASSIRGIHTDTQYF
v_gene: TRBV19
j_gene: TRBJ2-3

CDR3aa: CASLSTGRTAGSPLHF
v_gene: TRBV11-3
j_gene: TRBJ1-6

CDR3aa: CASTSEWGNQETQYF
v_gene: TRBV2
j_gene: TRBJ2-5

CDR3aa: CAISGLPRSNYGYTF
v_gene: TRBV10-3
j_gene: TRBJ1-2

CDR3aa: CASSGRGNQPQHF
v_gene: TRBV28
j_gene: TRBJ1-5

CDR3aa: CASSLGPGQGASGELFF
v_gene: TRBV5-1
j_gene: TRBJ2-2

CDR3aa: CASSFGVALQETQYF
v_gene: TRBV7-9
j_gene: TRBJ2-5

CDR3aa: CASSSSGQGASEQYF
v_gene: TRBV2
j_gene: TRBJ2-7

CDR3aa: CASSLSTTGSYEQYF
v_gene: TRBV28
j_gene: TRBJ2-7

CDR3aa: CASSLDRILREQYF
v_gene: TRBV7-2
j_gene: TRBJ2-7

CDR3aa: CASSKGLAQETQYF
v_gene: TRBV9
j_gene: TRBJ2-5

CDR3aa: CASSADTGELFF
v_gene: TRBV11-3
j_gene: TRBJ2-2

CDR3aa: CASSRALSGNTIYF
v_gene: TRBV7-9
j_gene: TRBJ1-3

CDR3aa: CAIRIGQGAYEQYF
v_gene: TRBV10-3
j_gene: TRBJ2-7

CDR3aa: CASSDFGHEQFF
v_gene: TRBV6-4
j_gene: TRBJ2-1

CDR3aa: CASSLGLVSFYEQYF
v_gene: TRBV5-1
j_gene: TRBJ2-7